The sequence of this T cell receptor beta chain was determined in a study of chemoradiotherapy in HPV16-positive cancers. Study-wide points: Candidate HPV-specific clones and E7-related TCR motifs grew in tumor during treatment.

CDR1 and CDR2 (germline): MGHDK, SYGVNS. CDR3 length equals 17 residues. Germline trimming cut 4 bases from V and 1 base from J; bases unmatched to any gene: 7. Repertoires were sampled repeatedly during chemoradiotherapy. Generated by immunoSEQ multiplex PCR, the TCRdb table keeps only in-frame clones and is missing some. The sample carries roughly 32,000 clones, approximately 90% recorded once. As regards this clone: Its antigen is unidentified.

This chain links TRBV25-1 with TRBJ2-1; 10 bases fit TRBD2. The sequence was collected from a human donor with HPV-associated anogenital cancer. The sample in question was blood, obtained from a patient who underwent chemoradiotherapy. The DNA for the CDR3 is TGTGCCAGCAGTGGGCTAGCGGGAGTCGGGTCCTACAATGAGCAGTTCTTC. Protein sequence: CASSGLAGVGSYNEQFF.